This passage covers 2 T cell receptor beta chains from one sample sequenced in a study of blood T cell repertoires in COVID-19 (dated by TCRdb to 2018 to 2020). Receptors were amplified or captured by the immunoSEQ multiplex PCR assay. This immuneACCESS table, as held by TCRdb, lists in-frame sequences with V and J called but not all clones. Of the missing ones, under half trace to an unresolved V gene in checked studies; the others have no known cause. This sample holds 90,000 to 100,000 clones; around 84% were observed only once. The ten largest clones add up to approximately 2% of the sample. The sequenced sample was peripheral blood. The receptor set was obtained from an older man with active or convalescent COVID-19.

This clone was counted a few times. CDR3 in DNA: TGTGCCAGCAGCTTCGACAATTCCTACGAGCAGTACTTC. Its protein is CASSFDNSYEQYF. The chain uses TRBV7-9 and TRBJ2-7; D not resolved. The V gene lost 3 bases and the J gene lost 1 base, with 7 bases spanning the gap. CDR3 length: 13 amino acids. The germline V gene encodes CDR1 SEHNR and CDR2 FQNEAQ (reference sequence).

J is TRBJ1-2 and V is TRBV11-2; 7 bases agree with TRBD1. There are 15 residues in the CDR3. With V trimmed by 4 bases and J by 5 bases, 10 bases remained unmatched. In germline, CDR1 is SGHAT, CDR2 FQNNGV. The CDR3 sequence: CASSSPGQQTYGYTF. In DNA, the CDR3 is TGTGCCAGCAGCTCGCCGGGACAGCAGACGTATGGCTACACCTTC.